This T cell receptor (beta chain) was identified in a study of identifying expanded T cells in peripheral blood (dated 2019 in TCRdb). As for the study more broadly: Technical replicates were generated by sequencing separate aliquots of the same genomic DNA pool, and four replicates were compared pairwise. The research as a whole found: Between technical replicates the binomial model flagged about 1.2 differentially abundant clones, whereas over around 2 weeks the binomial model flagged about 15 and over approximately four weeks 19 to 20. For all healthy donors, the variance in clone template counts between two-week samples rose significantly as total template count increased. The beta-binomial model significantly reduced the number of clones called differentially abundant and the false-positive rate across all healthy-donor time intervals. It was expected by the authors that biological variance in healthy repertoires might increase further over much longer intervals, such as months to years.

The immunoSEQ Assay, which uses bias-controlled multiplex PCR amplification of genomic DNA, was used to profile TCRbeta CDR3 regions. The study's processing was this. The absolute abundance of each unique TCRbeta CDR3 region was quantified after sequences were collapsed and filtered. Differential abundance was assessed using a binomial (Fisher-equivalent) model and a beta-binomial model in which time-dependent variance fitted from healthy donors was added. Clones with fewer than 5 combined templates were removed, and differential abundance was called for clones with a Benjamini-Hochberg FDR below 0.01. Using the form v = (b*log(k)+a)^2, the beta-binomial variance was modeled as a function of the total template count across the two samples. TCRdb provides this immuneACCESS table in a form limited to in-frame rearrangements. Some clones are lacking; in checked studies, under half of them reflect an unresolved V gene, and why the rest are absent is not known. V and J calls and clone size are as listed in that table; D and trimming were resolved from the DNA. In this sample the table shows about 82,000 clones, approximately 90% of which occur a single time. The ten largest clones take up roughly 7% of the sample.

In this sample, this clone turned up once. Its antigen remains undetermined. One base away there is no much larger clone; base qualities are not given. During the collection period, no infections or other immune events were recorded for the healthy donors. Time-dependent variance in a beta-binomial model of T-cell clone differential abundance was calibrated using healthy-donor blood repertoires as a training cohort. The training cohort included around ten healthy donors, of whom 3 were female and 7 were male. Donor ages ranged from 29 to 64 years, with an average of around 43 years. Whole blood was collected from each healthy donor at three time points spaced two weeks apart and obtained from a commercial supplier. For immunosequencing, genomic DNA was extracted from unsorted whole blood. Including cysteine and phenylalanine, the CDR3 has 14 amino acids. Solely the CDR3 DNA is kept, with 42 bases framed from the first base. Relative to germline, V is 0 bases shorter and J is 0 bases shorter, with 7 bases between their ends. From a lookup of the germline V gene (reference sequence), CDR1 and CDR2 are SGHNT and YYREEE.

The V gene is TRBV5-4 and the J gene is TRBJ2-7; D gene: possibly TRBD1, on 6 matching bases. The sequencing sample was made of blood. This TCR came from a person aged 18-70 years in good health. The DNA reads TGTGCCAGCAGCTTGGAGACAGGCTCCTACGAGCAGTACTTC. The resulting protein is CASSLETGSYEQYF.